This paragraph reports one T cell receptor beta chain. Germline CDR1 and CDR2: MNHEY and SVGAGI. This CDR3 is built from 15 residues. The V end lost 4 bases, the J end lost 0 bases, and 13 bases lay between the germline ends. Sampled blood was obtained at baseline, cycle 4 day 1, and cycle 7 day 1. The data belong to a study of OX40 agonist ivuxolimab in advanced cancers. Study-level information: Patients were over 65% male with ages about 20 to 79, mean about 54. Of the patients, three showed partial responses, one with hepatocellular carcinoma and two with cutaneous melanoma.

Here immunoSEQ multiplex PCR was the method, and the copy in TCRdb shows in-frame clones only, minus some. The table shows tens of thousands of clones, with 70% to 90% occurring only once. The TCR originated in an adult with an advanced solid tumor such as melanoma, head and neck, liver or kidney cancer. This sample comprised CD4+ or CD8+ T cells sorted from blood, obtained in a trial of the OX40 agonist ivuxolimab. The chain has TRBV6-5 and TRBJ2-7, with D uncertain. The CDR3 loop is CASSSPVARSYEQYF. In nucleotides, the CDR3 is TGTGCCAGCAGTTCACCGGTTGCTCGCTCCTACGAGCAGTACTTC.